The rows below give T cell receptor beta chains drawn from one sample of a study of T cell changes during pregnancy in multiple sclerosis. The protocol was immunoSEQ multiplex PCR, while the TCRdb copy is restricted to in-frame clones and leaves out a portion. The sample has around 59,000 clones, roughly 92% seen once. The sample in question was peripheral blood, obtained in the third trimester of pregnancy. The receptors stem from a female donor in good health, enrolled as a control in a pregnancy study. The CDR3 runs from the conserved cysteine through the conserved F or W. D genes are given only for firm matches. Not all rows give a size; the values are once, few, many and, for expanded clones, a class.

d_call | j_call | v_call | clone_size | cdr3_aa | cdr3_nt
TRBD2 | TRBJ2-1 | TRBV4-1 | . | CASSLLAGVEQFF | TGCGCCAGCAGCCTCCTAGCGGGGGTTGAGCAGTTCTTC
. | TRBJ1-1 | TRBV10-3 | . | CAISESQGSNTEAFF | TGTGCCATCAGTGAGTCCCAGGGTAGCAACACTGAAGCTTTCTTT
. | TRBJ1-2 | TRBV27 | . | CASSSTRNYGYTF | TGTGCCAGCAGTTCGACAAGAAACTATGGCTACACCTTC
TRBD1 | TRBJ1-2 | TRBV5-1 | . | CASSLEGAGSVHGYTF | TGCGCCAGCAGCTTGGAGGGGGCGGGGTCGGTGCATGGCTACACCTTC
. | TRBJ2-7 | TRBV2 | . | CASKRRSETYEQYF | TGTGCCAGCAAACGTAGGAGTGAGACCTACGAGCAGTACTTC
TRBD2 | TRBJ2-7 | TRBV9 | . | CASSVLGRAGYEQYF | TGTGCCAGCAGCGTATTGGGACGAGCGGGGTACGAGCAGTACTTC
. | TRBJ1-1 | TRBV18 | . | CASSPRAEMNTEAFF | TGTGCCAGCTCACCACGAGCCGAGATGAACACTGAAGCTTTCTTT
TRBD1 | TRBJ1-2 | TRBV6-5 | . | CASSLDREDGYTF | TGTGCCAGCAGTTTGGACAGGGAGGACGGCTACACCTTC
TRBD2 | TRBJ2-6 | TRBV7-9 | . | CASRARAGRSGANVLTF | TGTGCCAGCAGGGCAAGAGCGGGGCGCTCTGGGGCCAACGTCCTGACTTTC
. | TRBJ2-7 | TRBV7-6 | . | CASSLLRESYEQYF | TGTGCCAGCAGCCTCCTACGTGAGAGCTACGAGCAGTACTTC
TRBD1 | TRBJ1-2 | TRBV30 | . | CAWSAPRTGPNYGYTF | TGTGCCTGGAGTGCGCCTAGGACAGGGCCGAACTATGGCTACACCTTC
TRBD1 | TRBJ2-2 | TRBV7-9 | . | CASSKGQSNTGELFF | TGTGCCAGCAGCAAGGGACAGTCGAACACCGGGGAGCTGTTTTTT
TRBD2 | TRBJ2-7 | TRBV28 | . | CASSPGTSGSYEQYF | TGTGCCAGCAGTCCCGGGACTAGCGGTTCCTACGAGCAGTACTTC
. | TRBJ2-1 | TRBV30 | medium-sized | CAWSVLVPTYNEQFF | TGTGCCTGGAGTGTACTGGTGCCCACCTACAATGAGCAGTTCTTC
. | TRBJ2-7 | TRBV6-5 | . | CASSYSADRDFYEQYF | TGTGCCAGCAGTTACTCGGCAGACAGGGACTTCTACGAGCAGTACTTC
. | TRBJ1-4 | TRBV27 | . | CASRLTAGNEKLFF | TGTGCCAGCAGGTTAACTGCCGGGAATGAAAAACTGTTTTTT
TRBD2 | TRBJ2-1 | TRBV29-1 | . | CSVDGTSGRAIEQFF | TGCAGCGTTGACGGGACTAGCGGGAGGGCCATCGAGCAGTTCTTC
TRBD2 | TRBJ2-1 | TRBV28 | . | CASSQLAGAYNEQFF | TGTGCCAGCAGTCAACTAGCGGGAGCCTACAATGAGCAGTTCTTC
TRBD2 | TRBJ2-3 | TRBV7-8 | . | CASSQRSSGSRDTQYF | TGTGCCAGCAGCCAGAGGAGTAGCGGGAGTAGAGATACGCAGTATTTT
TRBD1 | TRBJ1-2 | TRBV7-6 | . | CASSPDRIQGVGGYTF | TGTGCCAGCAGCCCCGACCGCATCCAGGGGGTTGGGGGCTACACCTTC
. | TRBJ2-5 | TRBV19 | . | CATSPLWTQEEETQYF | TGTGCCACCTCTCCCCTTTGGACTCAAGAGGAAGAGACCCAGTACTTC
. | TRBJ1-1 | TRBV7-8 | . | CASSSRAGATRAEAFF | TGTGCCAGCAGCTCCCGGGCAGGGGCCACACGGGCTGAAGCTTTCTTT
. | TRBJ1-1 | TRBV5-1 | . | CASSLDWGRRTEAFF | TGCGCCAGCAGCTTGGACTGGGGGCGGAGGACTGAAGCTTTCTTT
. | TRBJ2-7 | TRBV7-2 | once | CASSLAREDYEQYF | TGTGCCAGCAGCTTAGCGAGGGAGGATTACGAGCAGTACTTC
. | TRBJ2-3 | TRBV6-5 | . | CASSYEAGRGDTQYF | TGTGCCAGCAGTTACGAGGCAGGGCGGGGAGATACGCAGTATTTT
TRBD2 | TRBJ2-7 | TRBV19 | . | CASRPSGRAFYEQYF | TGTGCCAGTAGACCCAGCGGGAGGGCCTTCTACGAGCAGTACTTC
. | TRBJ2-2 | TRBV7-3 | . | CASSSRSGGRENTGELFF | TGTGCCAGCAGCTCAAGATCTGGGGGCCGGGAGAACACCGGGGAGCTGTTTTTT
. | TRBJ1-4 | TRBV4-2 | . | CASSQDSRHYNNEKLFF | TGTGCCAGCAGCCAAGATAGTCGACATTACAACAATGAAAAACTGTTTTTT
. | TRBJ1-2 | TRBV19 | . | CASSMAYGYTF | TGTGCCAGTAGTATGGCCTATGGCTACACCTTC
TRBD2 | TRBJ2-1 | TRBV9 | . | CASSPWRELYNEQFF | TGTGCCAGCAGCCCGTGGCGGGAGCTATACAATGAGCAGTTCTTC
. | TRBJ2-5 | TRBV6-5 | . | CASMRNQETQYF | TGTGCCAGCATGAGAAACCAAGAGACCCAGTACTTC
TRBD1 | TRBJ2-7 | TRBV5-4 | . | CASSLMTGGAEQYF | TGTGCCAGCAGCTTGATGACAGGGGGAGCCGAGCAGTACTTC
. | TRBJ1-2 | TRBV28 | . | CASSPGDRSGGYTF | TGTGCCAGCAGTCCAGGGGATAGGTCGGGTGGCTACACCTTC
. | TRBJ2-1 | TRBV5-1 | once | CASSLNWGTGYNEQFF | TGCGCCAGCAGCTTGAACTGGGGGACTGGGTACAATGAGCAGTTCTTC
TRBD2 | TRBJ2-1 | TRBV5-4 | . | CASSGGASGGAGAYNEQFF | TGTGCCAGCAGCGGCGGGGCTAGCGGGGGGGCCGGTGCCTACAATGAGCAGTTCTTC
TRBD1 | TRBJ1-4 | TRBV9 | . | CASSFGQANEKLFF | TGTGCCAGCAGCTTCGGACAGGCTAATGAAAAACTGTTTTTT
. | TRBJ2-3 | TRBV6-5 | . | CASSNQGDTQYF | TGTGCCAGCAGTAACCAGGGAGATACGCAGTATTTT
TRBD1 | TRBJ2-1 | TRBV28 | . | CASSSYQQGARNEQFF | TGTGCCAGCAGTTCGTATCAACAGGGGGCTAGGAATGAGCAGTTCTTC
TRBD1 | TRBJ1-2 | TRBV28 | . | CASSSLGQGAGGYTF | TGTGCCAGCAGCTCCCTCGGACAGGGCGCCGGCGGCTACACCTTC
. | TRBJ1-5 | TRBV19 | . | CASSPQRNQPQHF | TGTGCTAGTAGTCCACAGCGGAATCAGCCCCAGCATTTT
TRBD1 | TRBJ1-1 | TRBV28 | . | CASRRLGTGNTEAFF | TGTGCCAGCCGTCGTTTGGGGACAGGGAACACTGAAGCTTTCTTT
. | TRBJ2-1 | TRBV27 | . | CASSLSALALGNEQFF | TGTGCCAGCAGTTTATCGGCACTAGCCCTAGGCAACGAGCAGTTCTTC
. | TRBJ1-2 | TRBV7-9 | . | CASPGVYYGYTF | TGTGCCAGCCCAGGGGTCTACTATGGCTACACCTTC
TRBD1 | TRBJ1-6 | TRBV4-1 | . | CASSQAGTGGKSYNSPLHF | TGCGCCAGCAGCCAAGCTGGGACAGGGGGGAAGTCCTATAATTCACCCCTCCACTTT
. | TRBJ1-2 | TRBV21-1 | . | CASSKVGPPRGQALNYGYTF | TGTGCCAGCAGCAAAGTGGGACCCCCGCGTGGACAGGCGTTGAACTATGGCTACACCTTC
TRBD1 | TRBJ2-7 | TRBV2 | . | CASSELDRVSYEQYF | TGTGCCAGCAGTGAATTGGACAGGGTCTCCTACGAGCAGTACTTC